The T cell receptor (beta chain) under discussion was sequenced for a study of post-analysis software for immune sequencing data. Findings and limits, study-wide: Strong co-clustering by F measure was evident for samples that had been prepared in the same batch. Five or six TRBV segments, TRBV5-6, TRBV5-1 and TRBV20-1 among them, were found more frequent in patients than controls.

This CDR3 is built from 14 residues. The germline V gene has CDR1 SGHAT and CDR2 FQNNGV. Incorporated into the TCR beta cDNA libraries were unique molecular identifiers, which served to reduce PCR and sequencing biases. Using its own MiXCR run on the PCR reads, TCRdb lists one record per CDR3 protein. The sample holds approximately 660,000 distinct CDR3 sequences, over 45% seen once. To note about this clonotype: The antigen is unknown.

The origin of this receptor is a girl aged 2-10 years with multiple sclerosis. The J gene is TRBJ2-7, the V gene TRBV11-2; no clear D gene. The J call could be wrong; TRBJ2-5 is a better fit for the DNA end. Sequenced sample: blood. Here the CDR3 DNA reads TGTGCCAGCAGCTTACGATTCAGTCAAGAGACCCAGTACTTC. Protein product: CASSLRFSQETQYF.